The following is a TCR beta chain sequence with its context. The target of this receptor is not known. No much larger clone exists at a distance of one base, and base qualities are not known. The data belong to a study of blood T cells in healthy people across ages (dated by TCRdb to the mid-2010s). Looking at the study overall: In model experiments, roughly one uniquely barcoded TCR beta cDNA molecule per two T cells was captured by template switching. The study analyzed two additional independent replicas of 1 million unique cDNA reads from the same blood draw for two donors, one aged 18 to 30 and one aged 80 or older. The study measured age-related changes in TCR beta repertoire diversity using deep sequencing normalized with unique cDNA molecular identifiers. Four age groups were formed from the donors: young (average about 15 years), middle-aged (less than 40), aged (over 55) and long-lived (less than 85). Donors of different ages were randomly distributed across sequencing lanes to avoid experimental bias. What the research found in general, with its limitations: Compared with the aged group, more naive CD4+ T cells, fewer expanded clones and increased TCR diversity were shown by the long-lived group, suggesting age selection. Observed TCR beta diversity correlated strongly with the percentage of naive T cells measured by flow cytometry. Estimates of total diversity based on one million sequenced T cells were considered lower bounds and underestimates. Because donor CMV infection status was unknown, age-related changes in expanded clonotypes were potentially confounded. Because profiling used bulk unsorted PBMCs, naive and antigen-experienced compartments could not be compared conclusively. As age increased, observed TCR beta diversity per million T cells dropped in a roughly linear way, and a significant reduction was already evident by age about 40.

The library was built by means of 5' RACE. Sequencer: Illumina HiSeq 2500. A second PCR of roughly 7 to 11 cycles was run with a J-beta primer mix and a sample-barcoded 5' primer. A unique molecular identifier was introduced onto each TCR beta cDNA molecule by a template-switch 5' adaptor carrying 12 random nucleotides. Each sample yielded at least 2.5 million CDR3-containing paired-end reads. First-strand cDNA synthesis was performed from all RNA using the Mint cDNA synthesis kit, with priming by a TRBC-specific oligonucleotide. Following uracil-DNA glycosylase treatment, all cDNA underwent a first 18-cycle PCR with the universal primers M1SS and BC2_uni_R. The authors' analysis ran thus. Normalization of each sample was performed by random selection of 1 million high-quality reads, each carrying a distinct molecular identifier. Instead of being binned into consensus sequences, reads that shared molecular identifiers were thrown out. CDR3 identification, clonotype clustering and error correction used MiTCR with a Q25 quality threshold and the strictest error-elimination algorithm. A nonparametric unseen species model using Euler transformation provided a lower-bound estimate of total TCR beta diversity. TCRdb trimmed the raw reads at Q25, called clones with MiXCR and kept productive beta chains. CDR3 protein sequences are deduplicated, and each keeps its most common genes and DNA. The V and J calls come from TCRdb's annotation, not from the publication. Counted in this sample were some 700,000 distinct CDR3 sequences; approximately 39% of them appeared once. The ten largest clones add up to about 20% of the sample.

The roughly 39 donors, aged roughly 6 to 90 years, were systemically healthy Caucasian individuals from Russia. Around 10 milliliters of peripheral blood were drawn from each donor into EDTA-treated Vacutainer tubes. Ficoll-Paque density-gradient centrifugation was used to isolate PBMCs, with at least 7 million obtained per sample. Total RNA was extracted from PBMCs with Trizol reagent, with at least 6 micrograms obtained per sample. Naive CD45RAhigh/CD27high T cell percentages were measured by flow cytometry on a PBMC aliquot from every donor. After removal of 7 bases from V and 5 bases from J, the junction retains 10 bases not matched to a gene. The CDR3 has 15 amino acids, counting the end cysteine and phenylalanine. Only the CDR3 portion is preserved as DNA: 45 bases, with reading frame beginning at the first base. The germline V gene encodes CDR1 SGHTA and CDR2 FQGNSA.

The chain uses TRBV7-2 and TRBJ2-5; 10 junctional bases match TRBD2. The receptor comes from a woman aged 55-69 years in good health. The sample was blood. In nucleotides, the sequence is TGTGCCAGCACGTCTCAAGCGGGAGGGCGTGAGACCCAGTACTTC. Its coded protein is CASTSQAGGRETQYF.